This record looks at one TCR beta chain sequence and its context. This record belongs to a study of blood T cell repertoires in COVID-19. Across the whole study: Italy, Spain and the United States were the sources of the convalescent and acute COVID-19 samples. PBMCs, B-cell-depleted T cells, or T cells provided the cDNA or gDNA that made up the material.

The CDR3 runs to 17 residues. In the original workflow: Quantification of nucleated cells was approximated via reference gene primer amplification. TCRdb's copy holds only in-frame clones and misses some; the assay was immunoSEQ multiplex PCR. The V and J calls and clone size are taken from that table; D and trimming were inferred from the DNA. The sample consists of approximately 100,000 clones, over 70% of them appearing once. The sequence was collected from a man in his 60s with acute or convalescent COVID-19. The V and J genes are TRBV21-1 and TRBJ1-1; the table calls TRBD1, which could not be checked here. TRBV21-1 is tagged as a pseudogene. The sequenced material came from peripheral blood. Here the CDR3 reads CASSKAGTGDPLERAFF. The CDR3 DNA reads as TGTGCCAGCAGCAAAGCCGGGACAGGGGATCCACTCGAACGAGCTTTCTTT.